The clone carrying this T cell receptor (beta chain) was seen once. Clones were read by immunoSEQ multiplex PCR, and TCRdb kept only the in-frame ones, dropping some. The sample shows around 11,000 clones, 70% to 90% of them seen only once. This sample stems from a study of follicular helper T cells after annual influenza vaccination. Across the whole study: Days 0, 7 and 28 post-vaccination were the blood draw times.

This sample's time point: 2015-2016 season, 7 days after influenza vaccination. Germline V gene sequence: CDR1 LGHNA, CDR2 YSLEER. This CDR3 has 17 residues. With 8 bases removed from V and 0 bases from J, the gap between germline ends came to 17 bases. The clonotype originates from an adult who received the influenza vaccine. V is TRBV4-3 and J is TRBJ2-6; D not certain. This sample comprised CXCR5+ CD38- circulating T follicular helper cells from blood, obtained 7 days after influenza vaccination. The subset is: circulating Tfh, non-naive CD4+CXCR5+PD-1+ (ICOS+CD38+ or ICOS-CD38-). The CDR3 region is CASARHTLNSGANVLTF. In DNA, the CDR3 is TGCGCCAGCGCTAGACATACTCTCAACTCTGGGGCCAACGTCCTGACTTTC.